This T cell receptor (beta chain) was found in a study of blood T cells in healthy people across ages. Study-wide results and caveats: CMV status of donors was not determined, possibly confounding expanded clonotype changes. Long-lived and aged donors differed, with more naive CD4+ cells and higher diversity in the long-lived. TCR beta diversity per million T cells fell roughly linearly with age.

PCR was performed a second time for about 7 to 11 cycles using a sample-barcoded 5' primer and a J-beta primer mix. Each CDR3 protein gets one entry after TCRdb re-called the 5' RACE reads with MiXCR. The top ten hold roughly 17% of the sample, which has roughly 900,000 distinct CDR3 sequences, about 30% seen once. Germline values: CDR1 SGHDN, CDR2 FVKESK. There are 14 residues in the CDR3. V was cut by 0 bases and J by 3 bases, with 8 bases left in between. Remarks on this clonotype: Its cognate antigen is unknown.

The chain is built from TRBV14 and TRBJ1-1; D gene uncertain. The sequence was obtained from a woman older than 75 in good health. Sequencing was carried out using blood. DNA of the CDR3: TGTGCCAGCAGCCAAGATTATAGGGACACTGAAGCTTTCTTT. Translating gives CASSQDYRDTEAFF.